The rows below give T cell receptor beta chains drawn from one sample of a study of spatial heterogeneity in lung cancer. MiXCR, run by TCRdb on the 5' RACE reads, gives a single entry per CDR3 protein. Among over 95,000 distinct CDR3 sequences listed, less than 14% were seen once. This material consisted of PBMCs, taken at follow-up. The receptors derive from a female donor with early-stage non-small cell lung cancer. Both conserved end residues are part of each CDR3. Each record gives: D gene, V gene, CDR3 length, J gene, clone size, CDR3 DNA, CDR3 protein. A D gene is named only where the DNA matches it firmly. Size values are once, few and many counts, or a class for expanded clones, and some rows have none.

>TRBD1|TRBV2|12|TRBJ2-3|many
TGTGCCAGCCTGACAGGGAAGGGCACGCAGTATTTT
CASLTGKGTQYF
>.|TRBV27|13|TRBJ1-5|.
TGTGCCAGCAGGCTTACAGCCGATCAGCCCCAGCATTTT
CASRLTADQPQHF
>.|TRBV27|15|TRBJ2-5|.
TGTGCCAGCTCAGCCAGGTCCACCTTGATGGAGACCCAGTACTTC
CASSARSTLMETQYF
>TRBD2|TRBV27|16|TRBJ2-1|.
TGTGCCAGCAGTTTATTGGCTAGCGGGAACTACAATGAGCAGTTCTTC
CASSLLASGNYNEQFF
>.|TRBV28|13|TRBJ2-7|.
TGTGCCAGCAGTTCATATGGTTACTACGAGCAGTACTTC
CASSSYGYYEQYF
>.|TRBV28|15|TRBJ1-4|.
TGTGCCAGCAGTTTAGCGGCAGGATATAATGAAAAACTGTTTTTT
CASSLAAGYNEKLFF
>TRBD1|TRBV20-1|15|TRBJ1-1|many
TGCAGTGCTAGAGATCCCGCAGGGGGATCCACTGAAGCTTTCTTT
CSARDPAGGSTEAFF
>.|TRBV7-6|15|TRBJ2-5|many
TGTGCCAGCAGCAACAACCAGGGGTTCAGGGAGACCCAGTACTTC
CASSNNQGFRETQYF
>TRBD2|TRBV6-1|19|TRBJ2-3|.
TGTGCCAGCAACTCTGCCGGGACTAGCGGGAGGCCTAGCACAGATACGCAGTATTTT
CASNSAGTSGRPSTDTQYF
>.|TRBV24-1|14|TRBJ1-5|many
TGTGCCACCAGCGACCGCTATAGCAATCAGCCCCAGCATTTT
CATSDRYSNQPQHF
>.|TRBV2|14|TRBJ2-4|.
TGTGCCAGCAGTGAACGTCAGGGGTTGCACATTCAGTACTTC
CASSERQGLHIQYF
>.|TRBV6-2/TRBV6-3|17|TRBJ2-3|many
TGTGCCAGCAGTCCTTCAGGAGGGGGGACAGCCCCGGATACGCAGTATTTT
CASSPSGGGTAPDTQYF
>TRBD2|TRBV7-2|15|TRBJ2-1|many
TGTGCCAGCAGCCCCTGGACTAGCGGGAGCAATGAGCAGTTCTTC
CASSPWTSGSNEQFF
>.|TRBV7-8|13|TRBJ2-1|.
TGTGCCAGCAGCTTAGACCGAGATCAACAGCCGTTCTTC
CASSLDRDQQPFF
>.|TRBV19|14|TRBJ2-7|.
TGTGCCAGTAGTGTCTACAGGGAAACCTACGAGCAGTACTTC
CASSVYRETYEQYF
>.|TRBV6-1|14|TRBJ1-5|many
TGTGCCAGCAGGACAGAGGGGAGCAATCAGCCCCAGCATTTT
CASRTEGSNQPQHF